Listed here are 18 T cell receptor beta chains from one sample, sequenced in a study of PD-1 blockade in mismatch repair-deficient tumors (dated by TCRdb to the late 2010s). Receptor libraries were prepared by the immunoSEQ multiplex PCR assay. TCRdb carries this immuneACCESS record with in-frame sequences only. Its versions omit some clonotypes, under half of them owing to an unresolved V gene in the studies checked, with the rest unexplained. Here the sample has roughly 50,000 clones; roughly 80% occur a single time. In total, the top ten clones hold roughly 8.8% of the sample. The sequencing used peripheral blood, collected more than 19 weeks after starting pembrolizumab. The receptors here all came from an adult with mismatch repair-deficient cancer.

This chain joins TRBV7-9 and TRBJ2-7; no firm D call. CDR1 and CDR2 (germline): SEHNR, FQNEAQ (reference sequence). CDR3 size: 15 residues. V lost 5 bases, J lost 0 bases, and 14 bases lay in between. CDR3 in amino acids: CASSIDFLSSYEQYF. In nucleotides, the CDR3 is TGTGCCAGCAGCATAGACTTCCTGAGCTCCTACGAGCAGTACTTC.

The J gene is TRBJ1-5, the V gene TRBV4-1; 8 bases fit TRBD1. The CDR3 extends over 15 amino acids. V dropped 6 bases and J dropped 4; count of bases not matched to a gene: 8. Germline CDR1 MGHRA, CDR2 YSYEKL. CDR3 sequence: CASSRATGDNQPQHF. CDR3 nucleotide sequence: TGCGCCAGCAGTCGAGCGACAGGGGATAATCAGCCCCAGCATTTT.

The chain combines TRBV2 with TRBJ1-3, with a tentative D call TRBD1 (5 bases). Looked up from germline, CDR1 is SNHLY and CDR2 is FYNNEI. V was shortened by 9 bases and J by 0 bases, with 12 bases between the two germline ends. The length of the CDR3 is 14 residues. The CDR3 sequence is CASTTGNSGNTIYF. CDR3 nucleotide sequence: TGTGCCAGTACCACAGGCAACTCTGGAAACACCATATATTTT.

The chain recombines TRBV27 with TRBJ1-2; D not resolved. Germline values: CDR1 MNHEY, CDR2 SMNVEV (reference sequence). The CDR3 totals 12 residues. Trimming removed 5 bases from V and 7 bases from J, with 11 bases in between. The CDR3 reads CASSPRTGGYTF. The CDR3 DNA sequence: TGTGCCAGCAGTCCCCGCACGGGTGGCTACACCTTC.

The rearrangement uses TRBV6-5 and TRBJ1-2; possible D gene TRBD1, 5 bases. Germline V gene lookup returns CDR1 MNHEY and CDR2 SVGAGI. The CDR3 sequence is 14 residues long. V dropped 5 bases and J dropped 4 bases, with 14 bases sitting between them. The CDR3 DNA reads TGTGCCAGCAGTCCTCCGGCGGGGACCTATGGCTACACCTTC. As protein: CASSPPAGTYGYTF.

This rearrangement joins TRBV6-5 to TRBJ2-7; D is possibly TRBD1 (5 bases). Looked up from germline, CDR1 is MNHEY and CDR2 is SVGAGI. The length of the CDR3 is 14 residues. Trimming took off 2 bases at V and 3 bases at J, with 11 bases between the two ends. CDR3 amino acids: CASSYNRLNYEQYF. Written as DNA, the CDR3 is TGTGCCAGCAGTTACAACAGGCTGAACTACGAGCAGTACTTC.

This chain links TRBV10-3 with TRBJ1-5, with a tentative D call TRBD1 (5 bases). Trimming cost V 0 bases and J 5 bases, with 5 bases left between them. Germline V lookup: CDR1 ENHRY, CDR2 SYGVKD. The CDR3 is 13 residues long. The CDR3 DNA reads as TGTGCCATCAGTGAGTCGGGGGATCAGCCCCAGCATTTT. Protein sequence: CAISESGDQPQHF.

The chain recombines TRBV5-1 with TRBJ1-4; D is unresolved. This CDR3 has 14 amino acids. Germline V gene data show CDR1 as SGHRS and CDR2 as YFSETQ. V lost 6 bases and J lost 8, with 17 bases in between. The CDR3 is CASNFAGFGEKLFF. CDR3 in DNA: TGCGCCAGCAACTTCGCGGGTTTCGGGGAAAAACTGTTTTTT.

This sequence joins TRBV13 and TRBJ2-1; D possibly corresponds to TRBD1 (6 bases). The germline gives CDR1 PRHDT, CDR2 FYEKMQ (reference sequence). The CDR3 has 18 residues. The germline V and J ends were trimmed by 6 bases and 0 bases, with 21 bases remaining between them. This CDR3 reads CASRPRPPGVSSYNEQFF. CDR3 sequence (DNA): TGTGCCAGCAGACCACGGCCCCCAGGGGTCAGCTCCTACAATGAGCAGTTCTTC.

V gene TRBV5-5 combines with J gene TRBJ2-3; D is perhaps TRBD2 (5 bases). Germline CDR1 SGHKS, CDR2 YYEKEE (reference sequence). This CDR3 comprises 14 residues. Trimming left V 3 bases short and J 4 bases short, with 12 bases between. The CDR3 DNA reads TGTGCCAGCAGCTGGACTCCATGGGCAGATACGCAGTATTTT. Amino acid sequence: CASSWTPWADTQYF.

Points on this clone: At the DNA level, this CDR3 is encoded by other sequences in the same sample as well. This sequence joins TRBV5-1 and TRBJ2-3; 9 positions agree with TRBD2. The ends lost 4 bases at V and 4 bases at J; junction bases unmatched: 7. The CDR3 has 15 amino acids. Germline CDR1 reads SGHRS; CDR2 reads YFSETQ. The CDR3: CASSLLAGRADTQYF. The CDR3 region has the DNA TGCGCCAGCAGCCTCCTAGCGGGGCGGGCAGATACGCAGTATTTT. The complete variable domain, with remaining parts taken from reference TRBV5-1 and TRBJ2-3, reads KAGVTQTPRYLIKTRGQQVTLSCSPISGHRSVSWYQQTPGQGLQFLFEYFSETQRNKGNFPGRFSGRQFSNSRSEMNVSTLELGDSALYLCASSLLAGRADTQYFGPGTRLTVL.

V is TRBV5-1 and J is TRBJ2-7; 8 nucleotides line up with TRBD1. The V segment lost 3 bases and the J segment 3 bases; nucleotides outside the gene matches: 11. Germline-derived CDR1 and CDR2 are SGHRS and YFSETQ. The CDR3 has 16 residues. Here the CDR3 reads CASSWERDRRNYEQYF. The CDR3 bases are TGCGCCAGCAGCTGGGAGAGGGACAGGCGCAACTACGAGCAGTACTTC. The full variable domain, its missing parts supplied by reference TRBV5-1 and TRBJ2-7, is KAGVTQTPRYLIKTRGQQVTLSCSPISGHRSVSWYQQTPGQGLQFLFEYFSETQRNKGNFPGRFSGRQFSNSRSEMNVSTLELGDSALYLCASSWERDRRNYEQYFGPGTRLTVT.

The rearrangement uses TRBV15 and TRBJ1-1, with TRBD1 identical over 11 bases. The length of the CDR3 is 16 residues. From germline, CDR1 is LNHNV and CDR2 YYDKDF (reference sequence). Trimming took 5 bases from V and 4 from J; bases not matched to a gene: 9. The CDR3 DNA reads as TGTGCCACCAGCCCCCGGACAGGGGGCTTCGTCACTGAAGCTTTCTTT. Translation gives CATSPRTGGFVTEAFF.

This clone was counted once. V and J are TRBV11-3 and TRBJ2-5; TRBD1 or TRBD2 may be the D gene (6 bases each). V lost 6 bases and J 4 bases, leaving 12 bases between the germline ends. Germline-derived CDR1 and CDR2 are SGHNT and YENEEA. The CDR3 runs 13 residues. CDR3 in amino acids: CASRRGGRETQYF. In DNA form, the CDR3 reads TGTGCCAGCAGGAGAGGGGGGCGAGAGACCCAGTACTTC.

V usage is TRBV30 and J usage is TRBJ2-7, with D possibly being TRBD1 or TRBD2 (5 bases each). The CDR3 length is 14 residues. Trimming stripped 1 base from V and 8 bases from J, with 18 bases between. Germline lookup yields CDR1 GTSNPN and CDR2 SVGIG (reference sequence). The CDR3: CAWSAGTLLGKQYF. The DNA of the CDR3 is TGTGCCTGGAGTGCGGGGACGCTTCTTGGGAAGCAGTACTTC.

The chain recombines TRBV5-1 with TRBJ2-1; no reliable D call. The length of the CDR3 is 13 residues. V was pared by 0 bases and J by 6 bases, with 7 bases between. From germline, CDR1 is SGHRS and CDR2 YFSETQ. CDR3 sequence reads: CASSLGLSNEQFF. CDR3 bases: TGCGCCAGCAGCTTGGGCCTTAGCAATGAGCAGTTCTTC. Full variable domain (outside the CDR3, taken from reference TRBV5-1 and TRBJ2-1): KAGVTQTPRYLIKTRGQQVTLSCSPISGHRSVSWYQQTPGQGLQFLFEYFSETQRNKGNFPGRFSGRQFSNSRSEMNVSTLELGDSALYLCASSLGLSNEQFFGPGTRLTVL.

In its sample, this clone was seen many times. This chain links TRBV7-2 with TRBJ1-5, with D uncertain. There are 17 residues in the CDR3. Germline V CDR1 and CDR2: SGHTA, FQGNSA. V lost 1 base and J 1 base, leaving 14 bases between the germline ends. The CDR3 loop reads CASSLVHDWMSNQPQHF. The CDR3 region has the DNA TGTGCCAGCAGCTTAGTACATGACTGGATGAGCAATCAGCCCCAGCATTTT.

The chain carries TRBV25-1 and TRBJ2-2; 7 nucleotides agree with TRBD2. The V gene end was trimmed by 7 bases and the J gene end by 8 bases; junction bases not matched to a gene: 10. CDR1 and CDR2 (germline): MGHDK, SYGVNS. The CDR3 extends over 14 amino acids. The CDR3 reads CASTPAGVTGELFF. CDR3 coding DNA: TGTGCCAGCACGCCGGCGGGAGTAACTGGGGAGCTGTTTTTT.